This is a list of T cell receptor beta chains from one sample in a study of blood T cell repertoires in COVID-19. The assay was immunoSEQ multiplex PCR, and TCRdb's table has in-frame clones only and misses some. The data show 270,000 or so clones, approximately 86% seen once. Sequencing was carried out using peripheral blood. These receptors came from a man between 40 and 49 years old with active or convalescent COVID-19. CDR3s include the opening cysteine and the closing phenylalanine or tryptophan.

v_call	j_call	cdr3_aa
TRBV10-1	TRBJ2-5	CASSPRTGGVETQYF
TRBV6-5	TRBJ2-7	CASSYSPGRYEQYF
TRBV2	TRBJ2-7	CASSEKGLPSYEQYF
TRBV5-1	TRBJ2-5	CASSLGEEETQYF
TRBV3-1/TRBV3-2	TRBJ1-1	CASSQGGGTEAFF
TRBV5-6	TRBJ2-7	CASSTGDSNYEQYF
TRBV5-4	TRBJ2-1	CASSLGQGTYNEQFF
TRBV27	TRBJ1-3	CASSFGGTGNTIYF
TRBV25-1	TRBJ2-7	CASAPGNLPYEQYF
TRBV30	TRBJ2-1	CAWGLEINNEQFF
TRBV2	TRBJ1-2	CASSGGVGNYGYTF
TRBV19	TRBJ2-7	CASSIGLPYEQYF
TRBV5-4	TRBJ2-2	CASSPGSGQMNTGELFF
TRBV21-1	TRBJ2-2	CASSPVGQVFTGELFF
TRBV9	TRBJ2-1	CASSGGLQVAGMVEQFF
TRBV27	TRBJ2-1	CASSPLDRASEQFF
TRBV30	TRBJ1-1	CAWSPHRANTEAFF
TRBV19	TRBJ1-1	CASSLVVNTEAFF
TRBV7-9	TRBJ2-1	CASSSTGTNEQFF